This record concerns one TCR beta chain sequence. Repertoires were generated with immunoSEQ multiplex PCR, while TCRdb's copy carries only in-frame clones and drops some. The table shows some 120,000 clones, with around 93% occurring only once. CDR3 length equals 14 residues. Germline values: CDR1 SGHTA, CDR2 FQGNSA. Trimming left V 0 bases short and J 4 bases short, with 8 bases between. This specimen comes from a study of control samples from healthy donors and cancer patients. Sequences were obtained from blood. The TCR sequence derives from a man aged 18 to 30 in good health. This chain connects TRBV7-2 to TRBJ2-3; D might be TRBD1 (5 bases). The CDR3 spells CASSLALRADTQYF. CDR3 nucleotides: TGTGCCAGCAGCTTAGCGCTCAGGGCAGATACGCAGTATTTT. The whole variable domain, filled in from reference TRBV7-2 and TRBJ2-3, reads GAGVSQSPSNKVTEKGKDVELRCDPISGHTALYWYRQSLGQGLEFLIYFQGNSAPDKSGLPSDRFSAERTGGSVSTLTIQRTQQEDSAVYLCASSLALRADTQYFGPGTRLTVL.